Following are 12 T cell receptor beta chains from one sample sequenced in a study of blood T cell repertoires in COVID-19. Clones were read by immunoSEQ multiplex PCR, and TCRdb kept only the in-frame ones, dropping some. Seen here are roughly 15,000 clones, under 80% observed once, and the top ten hold 30% to 35%. The sequencing input was peripheral blood. These receptor sequences come from a man in his 70s with active or convalescent COVID-19.

The J gene is TRBJ2-7, the V gene TRBV11-2; D may be TRBD1 (6 bases). Germline V CDR1 and CDR2: SGHAT, FQNNGV. CDR3 length equals 14 residues. The V end lost 1 base, the J end lost 2 bases, and 9 bases lay between the germline ends. CDR3 nucleotides: TGTGCCAGCAGCTTAGGGGGGCCTGCCTACGAGCAGTACTTC. Translation gives CASSLGGPAYEQYF.

J is TRBJ1-1 and V is TRBV5-1; D not certain. V gave up 0 bases and J gave up 5 bases, with 11 bases separating them. CDR1 SGHRS and CDR2 YFSETQ come from the germline V gene. This CDR3 has 14 amino acids. CDR3 nucleotides: TGCGCCAGCAGCTTGGTCGCAGCGGGGACTGAAGCTTTCTTT. Translating gives CASSLVAAGTEAFF.

This clone was seen only once. This chain joins TRBV28 and TRBJ1-2; 10 bases are shared with TRBD1. Germline V CDR1 and CDR2: MDHEN, SYDVKM. Trimming took 6 bases from V and 8 from J; bases not matched to a gene: 15. CDR3 length: 16 amino acids. CDR3 nucleotides: TGTGCCAGCAGACCGACAGGGGGCGAATTGAGTAGAGGCTACACCTTC. Translated: CASRPTGGELSRGYTF.

The chain recombines TRBV7-9 with TRBJ1-5; TRBD1 is a possible D gene (6 bases). CDR3 size: 14 residues. From germline, CDR1 is SEHNR and CDR2 FQNEAQ (reference sequence). V was shortened by 5 bases and J by 3 bases, with 11 bases between the two germline ends. CDR3 sequence: CASSPDSLNQPQHF. As DNA, the CDR3 is TGTGCCAGCAGCCCGGACAGCCTCAATCAGCCCCAGCATTTT.

The gene calls are TRBV18 and TRBJ2-2; D gene ambiguous. CDR3 length: 13 residues. Trimming shortened V by 5 bases and J by 3 bases, and 7 bases separated the two germline ends. CDR1 is KGHSH and CDR2 is LQKENI in the germline V gene. The CDR3 reads CASSSIYTGELFF. The CDR3 bases are TGTGCCAGCTCATCCATTTACACCGGGGAGCTGTTTTTT.

The CDR3 spells CASSLGGQGRYDGYTF. The DNA of the CDR3 is TGCGCCAGCAGCTTGGGGGGACAGGGTCGTTATGATGGCTACACCTTC. The V and J genes are TRBV5-1 and TRBJ1-2, with TRBD1 matching 9 bases. J was trimmed by 6 bases and V by 0 bases; bases with no gene match: 9. The CDR3 sequence is 16 residues long. Germline loops: CDR1 SGHRS, CDR2 YFSETQ.

This chain connects TRBV7-2 to TRBJ1-1, with D tentatively TRBD1 (5 bases). CDR1 is SGHTA and CDR2 is FQGNSA in the germline V gene. V was trimmed by 1 base and J by 1 base, leaving 7 bases between them. The CDR3 is 14 residues long. The CDR3 sequence: CASSLGTWNTEAFF. For the CDR3, the DNA is TGTGCCAGCAGCTTAGGGACATGGAACACTGAAGCTTTCTTT.

The chain links TRBV24-1 to TRBJ2-5; 9 nucleotides align to TRBD2. CDR1 is KGHDR, CDR2 SFDVKD, per germline. This CDR3 is built from 16 residues. The trim removed 7 bases at V and 2 bases at J, leaving 10 bases unmatched. The CDR3 here is CATSPGVAGAQETQYF. In DNA, the CDR3 is TGTGCCACCAGCCCCGGGGTAGCGGGGGCACAAGAGACCCAGTACTTC.

The rearrangement joins TRBV5-4 to TRBJ2-3; 7 bases align to TRBD1. Germline CDR1 reads SGHNT; CDR2 reads YYREEE (reference sequence). The CDR3 loop spans 14 amino acids. Trimming cost V 3 bases and J 6 bases; bases outside gene matches: 7. DNA of the CDR3: TGTGCCAGCAGCTCCGGGTTGACAGGGGATACGCAGTATTTT. It yields the protein CASSSGLTGDTQYF.

The chain couples TRBV19 to TRBJ1-2; 8 bases fit TRBD1. Looked up from germline, CDR1 is LNHDA and CDR2 is SQIVND (reference sequence). The CDR3 runs to 16 residues. V lost 4 bases and J lost 1; bases outside the gene matches: 8. The CDR3 loop is CASSTLRDRSNYGYTF. In nucleotides, the CDR3 is TGTGCCAGTAGTACCCTACGGGACAGGAGTAACTATGGCTACACCTTC.

This chain joins TRBV28 and TRBJ1-5; 8 nucleotides match TRBD1. With 5 bases clipped from V and 4 bases from J, the junction kept 1 base outside the gene matches. This CDR3 comprises 13 residues. Germline CDR1 and CDR2: MDHEN and SYDVKM. CDR3 coding DNA: TGTGCCAGCAGTGACAGGGGAAATCAGCCCCAGCATTTT. Its translation is CASSDRGNQPQHF.

This clone was detected only once. The genes are TRBV19 and TRBJ2-6; TRBD1 matches 10 bases. The V and J ends lost 7 bases and 1 base, in that order; junction bases with no gene match: 4. In germline, CDR1 is LNHDA, CDR2 SQIVND (reference sequence). The CDR3 length is 16 residues. The CDR3 region is CASTKDRGSGANVLTF. The CDR3 region has the DNA TGTGCCAGTACCAAGGACAGGGGGTCTGGGGCCAACGTCCTGACTTTC. The complete variable domain, with remaining parts taken from reference TRBV19 and TRBJ2-6, reads DGGITQSPKYLFRKEGQNVTLSCEQNLNHDAMYWYRQDPGQGLRLIYYSQIVNDFQKGDIAEGYSVSREKKESFPLTVTSAQKNPTAFYLCASTKDRGSGANVLTFGAGSRLTVL.